Listed below are T cell receptor beta chains from one sample, sequenced in a study of blood T cell repertoires in COVID-19. The repertoire was sequenced with immunoSEQ multiplex PCR; TCRdb's copy has only in-frame clones and lacks some. Among about 180,000 clones, 88% were seen once, and the ten largest hold roughly 8.6%. Sequenced sample: PBMCs or T cells enriched from blood (not recorded which). The receptors shown here come from a woman aged 18-29 years who had recovered from COVID-19. Each CDR3 is given with its conserved first and last residue. D genes are given only for firm matches. For some rows the clone size is stated as once, few or many, or as a class when expanded; others skip it.

cdr3_nt cdr3_aa j_call clone_size d_call v_call
TGCAGCGTTCTGGCGGGATCAACTAGCACAGATACGCAGTATTTT CSVLAGSTSTDTQYF TRBJ2-3 - - TRBV29-1
TGCGCCAGCAGCTGGAGGACTAGCGGGAGCACTCTAGATTACAATGAGCAGTTCTTC CASSWRTSGSTLDYNEQFF TRBJ2-1 once TRBD2 TRBV5-1
TGTGCCAGCAGTCGAGGGGGCAATGAGCAGTTCTTC CASSRGGNEQFF TRBJ2-1 - - TRBV28
TGTGCCAGCAGCGTAGGTGCTCAGGAAGGCCCGATCTACGGCTACACCTTC CASSVGAQEGPIYGYTF TRBJ1-2 - - TRBV9
TGCGCCAGCAGCTTGAATGCGGGGATGAGCACAGATACGCAGTATTTT CASSLNAGMSTDTQYF TRBJ2-3 - - TRBV5-1
TGTGCCAGCAGTGTTTCTCCAGGGGGCTACGAGCAGTACTTC CASSVSPGGYEQYF TRBJ2-7 - TRBD1 TRBV6-4
TGCGCCAGCAGCCAAGAAGCGTCAGGGTACTATGGCTACACCTTC CASSQEASGYYGYTF TRBJ1-2 - - TRBV4-3
TGTGCCAGCTCACCGGGTGCCGGGACAGATAATGAAAAACTGTTTTTT CASSPGAGTDNEKLFF TRBJ1-4 - TRBD1 TRBV18
TGTGCCAGCGTTCTGGGACAGACCTACAATGAGCAGTTCTTC CASVLGQTYNEQFF TRBJ2-1 - TRBD1 TRBV7-9
TGTGCCACCAGCAGCAGGACAGGGACTAATTCACCCCTCCACTTT CATSSRTGTNSPLHF TRBJ1-6 - TRBD1 TRBV15
TGCGCCAGCAGCCAAGATTATAGGGGGCTGGGGTCCGAGCAGTACTTC CASSQDYRGLGSEQYF TRBJ2-7 - TRBD1 TRBV4-3
TGTGCTAGCAGCTTGTACCCTGGGGCACCGTACTTC CASSLYPGAPYF TRBJ2-7 once - TRBV5-4
TGTGCCAGCAGGAGAAGCCTCTCCTACAATGAGCAGTTCTTC CASRRSLSYNEQFF TRBJ2-1 - - TRBV7-9
TGTGCCAGCAGCGTAGCGGGGGGGAGTACAGATACGCAGTATTTT CASSVAGGSTDTQYF TRBJ2-3 - TRBD2 TRBV9
TGTGCCAGCAGCACCCGGACTAGCGGGGTTCACAATGAGCAGTTCTTC CASSTRTSGVHNEQFF TRBJ2-1 many TRBD2 TRBV9
TGCGCCAGCAGCCACGGCACTACCCGTCCTTACGAGCAGTACTTC CASSHGTTRPYEQYF TRBJ2-7 - - TRBV4-1
TGTGCCAGCAGCCAAGAAGGGGGGGAGGGGCCCTCCTACACCTTC CASSQEGGEGPSYTF TRBJ1-2 - - TRBV3-1/TRBV3-2
TGTGCCAGCAGCTTAATCTACAGCTCCTACGAGCAGTACTTC CASSLIYSSYEQYF TRBJ2-7 - - TRBV7-2
TGTGCCAGCTCCCCGGGGGGGAAGACCTACGAGCAGTACTTC CASSPGGKTYEQYF TRBJ2-7 - TRBD2 TRBV6-5
TGTGCCAGCAGCCCAGGGGATCAGGCCCAGCATTTT CASSPGDQAQHF TRBJ1-5 - - TRBV7-9
TGTGCCAGCAGCGTAGCTGGGGGCCACTACGAGCAGTACTTC CASSVAGGHYEQYF TRBJ2-7 - - TRBV9
TGTGCCAGCAGCCCCCAGCGGTCGGGGGTAGGCACTGAAGCTTTCTTT CASSPQRSGVGTEAFF TRBJ1-1 - - TRBV9
TGTGCCACCAGTGAGGGGGACAGGGCGAGTCATAGCAATCAGCCCCAGCATTTT CATSEGDRASHSNQPQHF TRBJ1-5 few TRBD1 TRBV24-1
TGTGCCAGCAGCTTAGCGGACAGGGTGGATGGCTACACCTTC CASSLADRVDGYTF TRBJ1-2 - TRBD1 TRBV7-2
TGTGCCTGGAGTGGGGGACAGGCTGGAAACACCATATATTTT CAWSGGQAGNTIYF TRBJ1-3 - TRBD1 TRBV30
TGTGCCAGCAGCCTAGTACTATTCACAGATACGCAGTATTTT CASSLVLFTDTQYF TRBJ2-3 - - TRBV7-9
TGTGCCAGCAGCTTGGCCGGGGTTGGAAACACCATATATTTT CASSLAGVGNTIYF TRBJ1-3 - - TRBV5-6
TGCGCCAGCAGCTTGGCCGACAGTATCTCACCCCTCCACTTT CASSLADSISPLHF TRBJ1-6 - - TRBV5-1
TGTGCCAGCAGCCAAGTGGAGACCGGGGAGACCCAGTACTTC CASSQVETGETQYF TRBJ2-5 many - TRBV4-2
TGTGCCAGCAGTGCCGCTCTGGCAGGGTCGCGTAATGAGCAGTTCTTC CASSAALAGSRNEQFF TRBJ2-1 - - TRBV28
TGCGCCAGCAGCCATTCGGACAGGGGGGACTACGAGCAGTACTTC CASSHSDRGDYEQYF TRBJ2-7 - TRBD1 TRBV4-3
TGTGCCAGCAGTCCTCCTAGTGTGACGGGCTATGGCTACACCTTC CASSPPSVTGYGYTF TRBJ1-2 - - TRBV28